The present TCR beta chain was sequenced within a study of control samples from healthy donors and cancer patients (dated by TCRdb to the early 2020s). A remark on this clone: The antigen it recognizes is unknown. No per-base quality is available; no much larger clone lies one base away.

The library was produced with the immunoSEQ multiplex PCR assay. Here the immuneACCESS table is served through TCRdb, limited to in-frame sequences with V and J called. Missing clones are a known gap in these copies; in checked studies unresolved V genes cover under half, and the rest lacks a known reason. The sample table shows over 150,000 clones, and about 94% are seen once. The ten top clones hold 11% to 15% of the sample. The TCR originated in a man between 60 and 75 years old with colorectal cancer. Sequencing input: PBMCs.

The CDR3 region reads CASSGTGPRTEAFF. The sequence in DNA is TGCGCCAGCAGTGGGACAGGCCCAAGGACTGAAGCTTTCTTT. The chain links TRBV10-1 with TRBJ1-1; a stretch of 7 junction bases matches TRBD1. The germline V gene (reference sequence) gives CDR1 as WNHNN and CDR2 as SYGVQD. Here V drops 4 bases and J drops 5 bases, and the junction holds 7 bases not matched to any gene. From the cysteine through the phenylalanine, the CDR3 covers 14 amino acids. Only the CDR3 DNA is retained, 42 bases long and in frame from the first base.